Below are 26 T cell receptor beta chains sequenced from a single sample in a study of beta chain features in type 1 diabetes. Expressed TCRB transcripts were sequenced because the isolated RNA had all been reverse transcribed beforehand. Generated by immunoSEQ multiplex PCR, the TCRdb table keeps only in-frame clones and is missing some. The data show some 270,000 clones, 7% to 9% seen once. Sequenced sample: central memory CD4+ T cells from blood. Receptors originate from a woman under 30 in good health.

Here the CDR3 DNA reads TGTGCCAGCAGTTTTCGATGGAACGAGAGGACTTTGGAGACCCAGTACTTC. Translating gives CASSFRWNERTLETQYF. The rearrangement joins TRBV6-7 to TRBJ2-5; TRBD2 might be the D (5 bases). TRBV6-7 is placed among ORFs of uncertain function. The V gene lost 4 bases and the J gene lost 5 bases, with 23 bases spanning the gap. The CDR3 consists of 17 residues.

The chain recombines TRBV5-6 with TRBJ1-2, with TRBD1 matching 9 bases. Trimming cost V 4 bases and J 14 bases; bases outside gene matches: 15. CDR3 length equals 14 residues. Looked up from germline, CDR1 is SGHDT and CDR2 is YYEEEE. CDR3 nucleotide sequence: TGTGCCAGCAGCCGCAACAGGGGGCTCAGGATATTGACCTTC. Protein: CASSRNRGLRILTF.

This clone was detected a few times. The rearrangement links TRBV6-6 to TRBJ2-2, with D tentatively TRBD2 (6 bases). The CDR3 consists of 13 residues. V lost 6 bases, J lost 8 bases, and 13 bases lay in between. The germline CDR1 and CDR2 sequences are MNHNY and SVGAGI (reference sequence). The CDR3, as DNA: TGTGCCAGCAGGACGGGACTGTCGGGGGAGCTGTTTTTT. Encoded protein: CASRTGLSGELFF.

This clone showed up just a few times. The rearrangement joins TRBV12-5 to TRBJ2-3, with unresolved D. The CDR3 contains 14 residues. The ends were cut back, 1 base at V and 6 bases at J, with 11 bases in the middle. In germline, CDR1 is LGHNT, CDR2 FRNRAP. CDR3 sequence (DNA): TGTGCTAGTGGTTTGGCCCAAATCGGGGATACGCAGTATTTT. The encoded protein is CASGLAQIGDTQYF.

The genes are TRBV28 and TRBJ2-1; TRBD1 agrees at 7 bases. The V and J ends lost 6 bases and 4 bases, in that order; junction bases with no gene match: 0. Germline values: CDR1 MDHEN, CDR2 SYDVKM. There are 12 residues in the CDR3. CDR3 amino acids: CASRGQYNEQFF. CDR3 sequence (DNA): TGTGCCAGCAGGGGACAGTACAATGAGCAGTTCTTC.

In regard to this clone: Other DNA variants within this sample encode the same CDR3. This rearrangement joins TRBV30 to TRBJ1-5; TRBD1 matches 7 bases. Germline V gene lookup returns CDR1 GTSNPN and CDR2 SVGIG (reference sequence). V lost 1 base, J lost 5 bases, and 2 bases stayed unmatched. The CDR3 sequence is 13 residues long. In nucleotides, the CDR3 is TGTGCCTGGAGTGACGACAGGGATCAGCCCCAGCATTTT. The encoded protein is CAWSDDRDQPQHF.

A few counts support this clone. This CDR3 is CASSFFEYTQYF. In DNA form, the CDR3 reads TGTGCCAGCAGCTTTTTCGAGTATACGCAGTATTTT. This sequence joins TRBV7-2 and TRBJ2-3; D call uncertain. The CDR3 has 12 amino acids. Germline V lookup: CDR1 SGHTA, CDR2 FQGNSA. V was shortened by 3 bases and J by 7 bases, with 8 bases between the two germline ends.

This chain links TRBV5-1 with TRBJ1-5, with a tentative D call TRBD1 (6 bases). The germline gives CDR1 SGHRS, CDR2 YFSETQ. CDR3 length: 14 amino acids. V was clipped by 4 bases and J by 4 bases, with 12 bases between them. CDR3 DNA: TGCGCCAGCAGCAAAACAGGGACTAATCAGCCCCAGCATTTT. Protein product: CASSKTGTNQPQHF.

The rearrangement links TRBV6-5 to TRBJ2-6; D unclear. Germline CDR1 is MNHEY and CDR2 is SVGAGI. Between the trimmed V and J ends, which lost 7 bases and 0 bases, there was a span of 7 bases. This CDR3 is built from 14 residues. CDR3 sequence: CASKVLSGANVLTF. As DNA, the CDR3 is TGTGCCAGCAAGGTACTCTCTGGGGCCAACGTCCTGACTTTC.

In its sample, this clone was seen a few times. The chain uses TRBV27 and TRBJ1-5; no clear D. The V gene's germline CDR1 is MNHEY and CDR2 SMNVEV (reference sequence). The V and J ends lost 3 bases and 1 base respectively, with 7 bases between them. This CDR3 is built from 14 residues. CDR3 sequence: CASSLRTSNQPQHF. CDR3 nucleotide sequence: TGTGCCAGCAGTTTGCGCACCAGCAATCAGCCCCAGCATTTT.

The J gene is TRBJ2-7, the V gene TRBV7-2, with TRBD2 as a possible D gene (5 bases). Per the germline V gene, CDR1 is SGHTA and CDR2 is FQGNSA. The CDR3 is 14 amino acids. V lost 5 bases and J lost 3, with 14 bases in between. The CDR3 spells CASSRFVGGYEQYF. In DNA form, the CDR3 reads TGTGCCAGCAGCCGATTTGTTGGAGGCTACGAGCAGTACTTC.

This clone turned up a few times. The chain joins TRBV9 to TRBJ1-1, with 8 nucleotides matching TRBD1. Trimming at V came to 3 bases and at J to 4 bases, leaving 8 bases not matched to a gene. CDR1 is SGDLS and CDR2 is YYNGEE in the germline V gene. The CDR3 spans 15 residues. The CDR3 bases are TGTGCCAGCAGCGCCTACGACAGGGGAGTCACTGAAGCTTTCTTT. Amino acid sequence: CASSAYDRGVTEAFF.

This clone was detected a few times. This chain links TRBV4-3 with TRBJ2-5, with D uncertain. TRBJ2-7 matches the DNA end more closely, so the J call is doubtful. Germline assignment: CDR1 LGHNA and CDR2 YSLEER. This CDR3 comprises 14 residues. DNA of the CDR3: TGCGCCAGCAGCCAAGATATGGTGGTCTACGAGCAGTACTTC. This gives the protein CASSQDMVVYEQYF.

The table lists this clone with a few counts. The CDR3 bases are TGTGCCATCAGTCCTGGCAAAGTTGGGGATACGCAGTATTTT. It translates to CAISPGKVGDTQYF. V gene TRBV10-3 combines with J gene TRBJ2-3; no firm D call. Between the trimmed V and J ends, which lost 5 bases and 6 bases, there was a span of 15 bases. Germline CDR1 reads ENHRY; CDR2 reads SYGVKD. The CDR3 length is 14 residues.

The chain links TRBV27 to TRBJ1-2, with a possible D match to TRBD1 (5 bases). Germline V CDR1 and CDR2: MNHEY, SMNVEV (reference sequence). The CDR3 totals 16 residues. V was shortened by 4 bases and J by 7 bases, with 22 bases between the two germline ends. The CDR3 nucleotides read TGTGCCAGCAGTTCTTCCAAACGGGGGGGAGGCTCTGGCTACACCTTC. Protein product: CASSSSKRGGGSGYTF.

This clone was recorded many times. The chain recombines TRBV7-2 with TRBJ2-5, with D maybe TRBD1 (6 bases). CDR1 is SGHTA and CDR2 is FQGNSA in the germline V gene. The CDR3 sequence is 15 residues long. The V end was cut by 0 bases, the J end by 1 base, with 9 bases between. This CDR3 reads CASSLAQGSQETQYF. CDR3 DNA sequence: TGTGCCAGCAGCTTAGCACAGGGTAGCCAAGAGACCCAGTACTTC.

V is TRBV6-5 and J is TRBJ2-7; D might be TRBD2 (6 bases). The CDR3 runs to 15 residues. V was clipped by 6 bases and J by 1 base, with 16 bases between them. Germline loops: CDR1 MNHEY, CDR2 SVGAGI. The CDR3, as DNA: TGTGCCAGCAGGAGTGCCGGTGGAGGGTCCTACGAGCAGTACTTC. This sequence encodes CASRSAGGGSYEQYF.

Note on this clone: This specimen includes other DNA sequences encoding the same CDR3. The rearrangement joins TRBV2 to TRBJ1-5; tentatively, D is TRBD1 (5 bases). Germline CDR1 SNHLY, CDR2 FYNNEI. Trimming took 4 bases from V and 4 from J, leaving 8 bases between them. This CDR3 is built from 13 residues. The CDR3 protein is CASSGDSNQPQHF. The DNA of the CDR3 is TGTGCCAGCAGTGGCGACAGTAATCAGCCCCAGCATTTT.

This clone occurred a few times. The V call is TRBV19, the J call TRBJ2-4; 8 bases are a match to TRBD1. There are 13 residues in the CDR3. V dropped 2 bases and J dropped 14; count of bases not matched to a gene: 8. The V gene's germline CDR1 is LNHDA and CDR2 SQIVND (reference sequence). This CDR3 reads CASSINHPDREYF. CDR3 nucleotides: TGTGCCAGTAGTATAAACCATCCGGACAGGGAGTACTTC.

In the case of this clone: Since a much larger clone is just one base distant, this may be a read error. This same CDR3 is encoded by further DNA sequences in the sample. This chain uses TRBV2 with TRBJ2-3; no definite D call. Germline CDR1 and CDR2: SNHLY and FYNNEI. The V end was cut by 6 bases, the J end by 2 bases, with 3 bases between. CDR3 length: 11 amino acids. CDR3 protein: CASSDTDTQYF. The CDR3 nucleotides are TGTGCCAGCAGCGACACAGATACGCAGTATTTT.

A few counts support this clone. This chain links TRBV11-2 with TRBJ1-5; D perhaps matches TRBD1 (6 bases). Trimming removed 8 bases from V and 1 base from J, with 15 bases in between. The CDR3 has 15 amino acids. CDR1 is SGHAT, CDR2 FQNNGV, per germline. The CDR3 coding sequence is TGTGCCAGCTCTGCCAGGGGAAAGAGCAATCAGCCCCAGCATTTT. As protein: CASSARGKSNQPQHF. Drawing the rest from reference TRBV11-2 and TRBJ1-5, the complete variable domain is EAGVAQSPRYKIIEKRQSVAFWCNPISGHATLYWYQQILGQGPKLLIQFQNNGVVDDSQLPKDRFSAERLKGVDSTLKIQPAKLEDSAVYLCASSARGKSNQPQHFGDGTRLSIL.

The chain has TRBV5-1 and TRBJ2-2; 12 bases are a match to TRBD2. CDR1 and CDR2 from the germline V gene are SGHRS and YFSETQ. With 4 bases clipped from V and 0 bases from J, the junction kept 4 bases outside the gene matches. The CDR3 has 17 residues. CDR3 protein: CASSGRTSGTNTGELFF. Here the CDR3 DNA reads TGCGCCAGCAGCGGGAGGACTAGCGGGACGAACACCGGGGAGCTGTTTTTT.

This clone was seen many times. Other DNA sequences within the sample encode an identical CDR3. The V call is TRBV11-2, the J call TRBJ2-1, with D tentatively TRBD1 (5 bases). V was clipped by 3 bases and J by 3 bases, with 9 bases between them. The CDR3 loop spans 14 amino acids. CDR1 SGHAT and CDR2 FQNNGV come from the germline V gene. CDR3 sequence reads: CASSLGPSYNEQFF. In nucleotides, the CDR3 is TGTGCCAGCAGCTTGGGGCCTAGCTACAATGAGCAGTTCTTC. Together with reference TRBV11-2 and TRBJ2-1, the CDR3 gives the full variable domain: EAGVAQSPRYKIIEKRQSVAFWCNPISGHATLYWYQQILGQGPKLLIQFQNNGVVDDSQLPKDRFSAERLKGVDSTLKIQPAKLEDSAVYLCASSLGPSYNEQFFGPGTRLTVL.

This clone was found a few times. The J gene is TRBJ1-1, the V gene TRBV6-1; D uncertain. V lost 9 bases, J lost 3 bases, and 14 bases lay in between. CDR3 length equals 13 residues. In germline, CDR1 is MNHNS, CDR2 SASEGT. As DNA, the CDR3 is TGTGCCAGTACCGGCTCAGCCGACACTGAAGCTTTCTTT. Translation gives CASTGSADTEAFF.

This clone was found a few times. The V gene is TRBV5-5, the J gene TRBJ1-1; D is uncertain. The V and J ends lost 2 bases and 6 bases respectively, with 11 bases between them. CDR1 is SGHKS, CDR2 YYEKEE, per germline (reference sequence). CDR3 length equals 13 residues. The CDR3 sequence is CASSLSLGAEAFF. The DNA for the CDR3 is TGTGCCAGCAGCTTATCGTTGGGAGCTGAAGCTTTCTTT.

The V and J genes are TRBV4-3 and TRBJ2-3; 7 positions agree with TRBD1. After removal of 2 bases from V and 2 bases from J, the junction contained 7 bases not matched to a gene. This CDR3 is 16 amino acids long. The germline V gene has CDR1 LGHNA and CDR2 YSLEER. CDR3: CASSQQTGRVTDTQYF. The CDR3, as DNA: TGCGCCAGCAGCCAACAGACAGGGAGAGTCACAGATACGCAGTATTTT.